The source of this TCR beta chain is a study of cytomegalovirus exposure and HLA in healthy donors. Study-wide results and limits: The study had only CMV serostatus as immune exposure information. Several of the most significant clusters appeared, in a later analysis, to be linked to common viral pathogens.

As for this clone: The target antigen is unknown.

In the PCR, 60 Vbeta and 13 Jbeta primers were used. Produced via immunoSEQ multiplex PCR; TCRdb's table is partial and in-frame only. This table holds around 99,000 clones, about 74% found once. Sequenced: PBMCs. The sequence came from a woman in her 40s in good health and CMV-seropositive.

The CDR3 here is CASSQDRTGELFF. CDR3 nucleotides: TGCGCCAGCAGCCAAGACAGAACCGGGGAGCTGTTTTTT. V and J are TRBV4-3 and TRBJ2-2; D remains ambiguous. V lost 0 bases to trimming and J lost 5 bases, with 4 bases between them. Per germline, CDR1 LGHNA and CDR2 YSLEER. The CDR3 sequence is 13 residues long.